Listed below are T cell receptor beta chains from one sample, sequenced in a study of CD8 T cells in ankylosing spondylitis. TCRdb passed the 5' RACE reads through MiXCR, listing each CDR3 protein once. The sample contains hundreds of thousands of distinct CDR3 sequences, roughly a quarter of which appear only once. The sample consisted of blood, either unsorted or a sorted T cell fraction (not recorded which). Receptors were obtained from a male donor with ankylosing spondylitis. Each CDR3 is given with its conserved first and last residue. The D gene is left open where the match is weak. Expanded clones are given a class, and other clones once, few, many or no size at all.

abundance: .; v_gene: TRBV10-2; j_gene: TRBJ1-5; len: 14; d_gene: .; CDR3aa: CASSESSAWQPQHF; CDR3nt: TGCGCCAGCAGTGAGTCCTCAGCCTGGCAGCCCCAGCATTTT
abundance: few; v_gene: TRBV7-9; j_gene: TRBJ1-5; len: 16; d_gene: TRBD1; CDR3aa: CASSFSGTGGIQPQHF; CDR3nt: TGTGCCAGCAGCTTCTCCGGGACAGGAGGAATCCAGCCCCAGCATTTT
abundance: .; v_gene: TRBV11-1; j_gene: TRBJ2-5; len: 18; d_gene: .; CDR3aa: CASSLGILGGRIQETQYF; CDR3nt: TGTGCCAGCAGCTTAGGGATCCTAGGGGGAAGGATACAAGAGACCCAGTACTTC
abundance: .; v_gene: TRBV11-2; j_gene: TRBJ1-6; len: 16; d_gene: .; CDR3aa: CASSLGQSSYNSPLHF; CDR3nt: TGTGCCAGCAGCTTAGGACAGAGCTCCTATAATTCACCCCTCCACTTT
abundance: .; v_gene: TRBV29-1; j_gene: TRBJ2-7; len: 12; d_gene: TRBD1; CDR3aa: CSGSPGGNEQYF; CDR3nt: TGCAGCGGTTCCCCAGGGGGAAACGAGCAGTACTTC
abundance: few; v_gene: TRBV10-3; j_gene: TRBJ1-5; len: 13; d_gene: .; CDR3aa: CATSGGDNQPQHF; CDR3nt: TGTGCCACCTCGGGGGGGGACAATCAGCCCCAGCATTTT
abundance: .; v_gene: TRBV15; j_gene: TRBJ2-5; len: 12; d_gene: .; CDR3aa: CATSRGLETQYF; CDR3nt: TGTGCCACCAGCAGGGGGCTAGAGACCCAGTACTTC
abundance: .; v_gene: TRBV20-1; j_gene: TRBJ2-3; len: 15; d_gene: TRBD2; CDR3aa: CSALRTSGSADTQYF; CDR3nt: TGCAGTGCTCTTCGGACTAGCGGGAGTGCAGATACGCAGTATTTT
abundance: .; v_gene: TRBV7-2; j_gene: TRBJ1-6; len: 17; d_gene: TRBD1; CDR3aa: CASSLTYDRAHNSPLHF; CDR3nt: TGTGCCAGCAGCTTAACCTACGACAGGGCCCATAATTCACCCCTCCACTTT
abundance: once; v_gene: TRBV11-3; j_gene: TRBJ2-2; len: 15; d_gene: TRBD2; CDR3aa: CASSHRTSPLQKLFF; CDR3nt: TGTGCCAGCAGCCACCGGACTAGCCCCCTCCAGAAGCTGTTTTTT
abundance: .; v_gene: TRBV12-3/TRBV12-4; j_gene: TRBJ2-6; len: 19; d_gene: TRBD2; CDR3aa: CASSFLAGGFTPGANVLTF; CDR3nt: TGTGCCAGCAGTTTCCTAGCGGGAGGCTTCACCCCTGGGGCCAACGTCCTGACTTTC
abundance: .; v_gene: TRBV24-1; j_gene: TRBJ2-5; len: 15; d_gene: .; CDR3aa: CATSDLDGDQETQYF; CDR3nt: TGTGCCACCAGTGATTTGGACGGTGACCAAGAGACCCAGTACTTC
abundance: many; v_gene: TRBV7-9; j_gene: TRBJ2-1; len: 16; d_gene: TRBD2; CDR3aa: CASARTSGMVYNEQFF; CDR3nt: TGTGCCAGCGCACGGACTAGCGGTATGGTTTACAATGAGCAGTTCTTC
abundance: few; v_gene: TRBV27; j_gene: TRBJ1-2; len: 14; d_gene: TRBD1; CDR3aa: CASSLPGTVNGYTF; CDR3nt: TGTGCCAGCAGTTTACCCGGGACAGTCAATGGCTACACCTTC
abundance: .; v_gene: TRBV6-2/TRBV6-3; j_gene: TRBJ1-5; len: 13; d_gene: .; CDR3aa: CASSFTGTQPQHF; CDR3nt: TGTGCCAGCAGTTTTACAGGGACTCAGCCCCAGCATTTT
abundance: few; v_gene: TRBV6-1; j_gene: TRBJ1-2; len: 14; d_gene: .; CDR3aa: CASKRETGHGGYTF; CDR3nt: TGTGCCAGCAAACGGGAGACAGGCCATGGGGGCTACACCTTC
abundance: .; v_gene: TRBV7-2; j_gene: TRBJ2-5; len: 15; d_gene: TRBD1; CDR3aa: CASSLGGQGAETQYF; CDR3nt: TGTGCCAGCAGCTTAGGGGGACAGGGGGCAGAGACCCAGTACTTC
abundance: .; v_gene: TRBV20-1; j_gene: TRBJ1-2; len: 15; d_gene: .; CDR3aa: CSAQGEQAFNYGYTF; CDR3nt: TGCAGTGCACAAGGGGAACAAGCCTTTAACTATGGCTACACCTTC
abundance: .; v_gene: TRBV24-1; j_gene: TRBJ1-5; len: 15; d_gene: .; CDR3aa: CATSDRSHSNQPQHF; CDR3nt: TGTGCCACCAGTGATCGATCCCATAGCAATCAGCCCCAGCATTTT
abundance: few; v_gene: TRBV12-3/TRBV12-4; j_gene: TRBJ1-2; len: 12; d_gene: TRBD1; CDR3aa: CASSGTVNGYTF; CDR3nt: TGTGCCAGCAGTGGGACAGTTAATGGCTACACCTTC
abundance: few; v_gene: TRBV20-1; j_gene: TRBJ2-5; len: 16; d_gene: .; CDR3aa: CSAQPGVQGWEETQYF; CDR3nt: TGCAGTGCCCAACCAGGGGTACAGGGATGGGAAGAGACCCAGTACTTC
abundance: .; v_gene: TRBV20-1; j_gene: TRBJ2-5; len: 14; d_gene: TRBD2; CDR3aa: CSAPVAGVQETQYF; CDR3nt: TGCAGTGCCCCCGTAGCGGGGGTACAAGAGACCCAGTACTTC
abundance: .; v_gene: TRBV5-1; j_gene: TRBJ1-2; len: 15; d_gene: .; CDR3aa: CASSLGGTASYGYTF; CDR3nt: TGCGCCAGCAGCTTGGGAGGGACGGCCAGCTATGGCTACACCTTC
abundance: few; v_gene: TRBV12-3/TRBV12-4; j_gene: TRBJ1-5; len: 12; d_gene: .; CDR3aa: CASSLRGQPQHF; CDR3nt: TGTGCCAGCAGTTTGAGGGGTCAGCCCCAGCATTTT
abundance: .; v_gene: TRBV9; j_gene: TRBJ1-5; len: 15; d_gene: TRBD1; CDR3aa: CASSASTGGGQPQHF; CDR3nt: TGTGCCAGCAGCGCCTCGACAGGGGGTGGCCAGCCCCAGCATTTT
abundance: .; v_gene: TRBV10-2; j_gene: TRBJ2-3; len: 16; d_gene: TRBD2; CDR3aa: CASSVGLAGFADTQYF; CDR3nt: TGCGCCAGCAGTGTAGGGCTAGCGGGATTCGCAGATACGCAGTATTTT
abundance: .; v_gene: TRBV20-1; j_gene: TRBJ1-4; len: 15; d_gene: TRBD1; CDR3aa: CSARPWTGGNEKLFF; CDR3nt: TGCAGTGCTAGACCCTGGACAGGGGGAAATGAAAAACTGTTTTTT
abundance: few; v_gene: TRBV6-6; j_gene: TRBJ1-2; len: 12; d_gene: .; CDR3aa: CASSYSRDGYTF; CDR3nt: TGTGCCAGCAGTTACTCGAGGGATGGCTACACCTTC
abundance: .; v_gene: TRBV12-3/TRBV12-4; j_gene: TRBJ1-1; len: 14; d_gene: .; CDR3aa: CASRRGQGTAEAFF; CDR3nt: TGTGCCAGCAGGCGAGGGCAAGGGACGGCTGAAGCTTTCTTT
abundance: .; v_gene: TRBV29-1; j_gene: TRBJ1-1; len: 13; d_gene: .; CDR3aa: CSVGGPSGAEAFF; CDR3nt: TGCAGCGTTGGAGGACCCTCAGGGGCTGAAGCTTTCTTT
abundance: few; v_gene: TRBV15; j_gene: TRBJ2-1; len: 15; d_gene: TRBD1; CDR3aa: CATSAGQAYYNEQFF; CDR3nt: TGTGCCACCAGCGCGGGACAGGCTTACTACAATGAGCAGTTCTTC
abundance: .; v_gene: TRBV6-1; j_gene: TRBJ2-2; len: 13; d_gene: .; CDR3aa: CASRTRYTGELFF; CDR3nt: TGTGCCAGCAGAACTAGATACACCGGGGAGCTGTTTTTT
abundance: once; v_gene: TRBV27; j_gene: TRBJ2-2; len: 15; d_gene: TRBD2; CDR3aa: CASSLYSGRPGELFF; CDR3nt: TGTGCCAGCAGTTTATATAGCGGGAGGCCCGGGGAGCTGTTTTTT
abundance: .; v_gene: TRBV24-1; j_gene: TRBJ2-5; len: 17; d_gene: .; CDR3aa: CATSDAIPGSGMETQYF; CDR3nt: TGTGCCACCAGTGATGCCATCCCGGGGTCTGGAATGGAGACCCAGTACTTC
abundance: few; v_gene: TRBV28; j_gene: TRBJ2-7; len: 15; d_gene: TRBD1; CDR3aa: CASTTSGTGLDEQYF; CDR3nt: TGTGCCAGCACTACCTCCGGGACAGGATTGGACGAGCAGTACTTC
abundance: few; v_gene: TRBV20-1; j_gene: TRBJ1-5; len: 16; d_gene: .; CDR3aa: CSASSPPMVINQPQHF; CDR3nt: TGCAGTGCTAGTTCACCCCCCATGGTAATCAATCAGCCCCAGCATTTT
abundance: few; v_gene: TRBV12-3/TRBV12-4; j_gene: TRBJ1-5; len: 13; d_gene: .; CDR3aa: CASSPTGFQPQHF; CDR3nt: TGTGCCAGCAGCCCTACAGGGTTCCAGCCCCAGCATTTT
abundance: few; v_gene: TRBV5-1; j_gene: TRBJ2-2; len: 14; d_gene: .; CDR3aa: CASSFLRSTGELFF; CDR3nt: TGCGCCAGCAGCTTTCTCAGAAGCACCGGGGAGCTGTTTTTT
abundance: .; v_gene: TRBV10-3; j_gene: TRBJ1-5; len: 13; d_gene: .; CDR3aa: CACTDRPDQPQHF; CDR3nt: TGTGCCTGTACCGACAGACCTGATCAGCCCCAGCATTTT
abundance: .; v_gene: TRBV15; j_gene: TRBJ2-3; len: 16; d_gene: TRBD1; CDR3aa: CATSRDETGGPDTQYF; CDR3nt: TGTGCCACCAGCAGAGATGAGACAGGGGGCCCAGATACGCAGTATTTT
abundance: .; v_gene: TRBV12-3/TRBV12-4; j_gene: TRBJ1-1; len: 14; d_gene: .; CDR3aa: CASSFSAGNTEAFF; CDR3nt: TGTGCCAGCAGTTTTAGTGCAGGGAACACTGAAGCTTTCTTT
abundance: few; v_gene: TRBV6-1; j_gene: TRBJ2-7; len: 14; d_gene: .; CDR3aa: CASRSGATSYEQYF; CDR3nt: TGTGCCAGTAGATCAGGGGCCACCTCCTACGAGCAGTACTTC
abundance: .; v_gene: TRBV6-2/TRBV6-3; j_gene: TRBJ2-1; len: 17; d_gene: .; CDR3aa: CASTKQITGTSYNEQFF; CDR3nt: TGTGCCAGCACCAAACAGATTACCGGGACCTCCTACAATGAGCAGTTCTTC
abundance: .; v_gene: TRBV5-6; j_gene: TRBJ2-5; len: 14; d_gene: .; CDR3aa: CASSRGALQETQYF; CDR3nt: TGTGCCAGCAGCCGTGGGGCGCTCCAAGAGACCCAGTACTTC
abundance: few; v_gene: TRBV27; j_gene: TRBJ2-5; len: 13; d_gene: .; CDR3aa: CASSLQTQETQYF; CDR3nt: TGTGCCAGCAGTTTGCAGACCCAAGAGACCCAGTACTTC
abundance: few; v_gene: TRBV18; j_gene: TRBJ2-3; len: 15; d_gene: .; CDR3aa: CASSPPTGPTDTQYF; CDR3nt: TGTGCCAGCTCACCACCGACAGGCCCAACAGATACGCAGTATTTT
abundance: many; v_gene: TRBV12-3/TRBV12-4; j_gene: TRBJ2-6; len: 13; d_gene: .; CDR3aa: CASSFPGANVLTF; CDR3nt: TGTGCCAGCAGTTTCCCTGGGGCCAACGTCCTGACTTTC
abundance: .; v_gene: TRBV15; j_gene: TRBJ2-5; len: 15; d_gene: .; CDR3aa: CATSRDRGREETQYF; CDR3nt: TGTGCCACCAGCAGAGATCGGGGCAGGGAAGAGACCCAGTACTTC
abundance: .; v_gene: TRBV27; j_gene: TRBJ2-2; len: 17; d_gene: .; CDR3aa: CASRSLGQGLLTGELFF; CDR3nt: TGTGCCAGCAGAAGTCTTGGGCAGGGATTATTGACCGGGGAGCTGTTTTTT
abundance: .; v_gene: TRBV16; j_gene: TRBJ1-5; len: 14; d_gene: .; CDR3aa: CASSQLSTNQPQHF; CDR3nt: TGTGCCAGCAGCCAACTTTCGACAAATCAGCCCCAGCATTTT
abundance: few; v_gene: TRBV20-1; j_gene: TRBJ1-1; len: 13; d_gene: .; CDR3aa: CSAKRDLNTEAFF; CDR3nt: TGCAGTGCAAAACGGGACCTGAACACTGAAGCTTTCTTT
abundance: few; v_gene: TRBV20-1; j_gene: TRBJ2-2; len: 15; d_gene: .; CDR3aa: CSARPPVQGTGELFF; CDR3nt: TGCAGTGCTAGGCCTCCGGTACAGGGCACCGGGGAGCTGTTTTTT
abundance: few; v_gene: TRBV24-1; j_gene: TRBJ2-3; len: 17; d_gene: TRBD2; CDR3aa: CATSDRLLAGGTDTQYF; CDR3nt: TGTGCCACCAGTGATCGCCTGCTAGCGGGAGGCACAGATACGCAGTATTTT
abundance: .; v_gene: TRBV11-2; j_gene: TRBJ1-1; len: 12; d_gene: .; CDR3aa: CASSSGSPRAFF; CDR3nt: TGTGCCAGCAGCTCTGGGTCCCCAAGGGCTTTCTTT
abundance: few; v_gene: TRBV5-1; j_gene: TRBJ2-1; len: 16; d_gene: .; CDR3aa: CASSPVSGGTRNEQFF; CDR3nt: TGCGCCAGCAGCCCGGTCTCAGGGGGGACTAGGAATGAGCAGTTCTTC